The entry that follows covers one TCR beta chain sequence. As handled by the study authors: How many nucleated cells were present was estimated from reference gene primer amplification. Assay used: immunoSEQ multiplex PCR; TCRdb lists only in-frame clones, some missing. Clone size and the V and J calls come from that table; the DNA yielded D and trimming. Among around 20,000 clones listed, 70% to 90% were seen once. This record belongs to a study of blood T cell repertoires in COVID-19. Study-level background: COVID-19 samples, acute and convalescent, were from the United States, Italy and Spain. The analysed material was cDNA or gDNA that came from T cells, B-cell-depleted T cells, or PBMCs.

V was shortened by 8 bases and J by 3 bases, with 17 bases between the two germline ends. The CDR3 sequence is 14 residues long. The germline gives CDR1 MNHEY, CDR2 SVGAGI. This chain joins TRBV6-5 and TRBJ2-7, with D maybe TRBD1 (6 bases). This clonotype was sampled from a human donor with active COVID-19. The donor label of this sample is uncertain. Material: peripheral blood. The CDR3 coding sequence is TGTGCCAGCTCTGGGCAGGGGAAGTACTACGAGCAGTACTTC. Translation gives CASSGQGKYYEQYF.